A single sample is the source of the 22 T cell receptor beta chains below, sequenced in a study of cytotoxic CD8 clonotypes in ibrutinib-treated CLL. Here immunoSEQ multiplex PCR was the method, and the copy in TCRdb shows in-frame clones only, minus some. This table has about 50,000 clones, roughly 80% appearing once. The input for sequencing was PBMCs, taken after 24 months of ibrutinib treatment. The receptors were sampled from a human donor with chronic lymphocytic leukemia.

The chain links TRBV29-1 to TRBJ2-5, with D possibly being TRBD1 (6 bases). CDR1 and CDR2 from the germline V gene are SQVTM and ANQGSEA. Trimming took 7 bases from V and 5 from J, leaving 11 bases between them. CDR3 length: 11 amino acids. The CDR3: CSGGGTETQYF. Written as DNA, the CDR3 is TGCAGCGGTGGGGGCACGGAGACCCAGTACTTC.

V and J are TRBV7-2 and TRBJ1-5, with unresolved D. V was clipped by 1 base and J by 6 bases, with 10 bases between them. The germline V gene has CDR1 SGHTA and CDR2 FQGNSA. The CDR3 totals 14 residues. The CDR3 region is CASSLVSVTQPQHF. In nucleotides, the CDR3 is TGTGCCAGCAGCTTAGTTTCGGTTACTCAGCCCCAGCATTTT.

The V call is TRBV29-1, the J call TRBJ2-1, with TRBD2 identical over 8 bases. The germline CDR1 and CDR2 sequences are SQVTM and ANQGSEA. J gave up 9 bases and V 1 base, and 8 bases lay outside the gene matches. The CDR3 is 14 residues long. The CDR3 loop reads CSVEVLAVGGEQFF. The CDR3 bases are TGCAGCGTTGAAGTACTAGCGGTGGGGGGTGAGCAGTTCTTC.

This sequence joins TRBV7-9 and TRBJ2-3; TRBD2 agrees at 10 bases. Germline V gene lookup returns CDR1 SEHNR and CDR2 FQNEAQ (reference sequence). The CDR3 length is 15 residues. V was pared by 5 bases and J by 4 bases, with 6 bases of the junction left unmatched. The CDR3 region is CASSMPSGSADTQYF. The CDR3 DNA is TGTGCCAGCAGCATGCCTAGCGGGAGCGCAGATACGCAGTATTTT.

V gene TRBV6-6 combines with J gene TRBJ1-5; D gene unclear. The CDR3 length is 16 residues. V dropped 0 bases and J dropped 2 bases, with 11 bases sitting between them. CDR1 MNHNY and CDR2 SVGAGI come from the germline V gene (reference sequence). As DNA, the CDR3 is TGTGCCAGCAGTTACTCGTCTTGGCGAGGCAATCAGCCCCAGCATTTT. Its translation is CASSYSSWRGNQPQHF.

The genes are TRBV18 and TRBJ2-1, with a weak D call TRBD2 (5 bases). The CDR3 spans 16 residues. Germline V gene sequence: CDR1 KGHSH, CDR2 LQKENI. Trimming cost V 0 bases and J 4 bases, with 13 bases left between them. The CDR3 spells CASSPPSGGTYNEQFF. The CDR3 DNA reads as TGTGCCAGCTCACCACCGAGCGGAGGTACTTACAATGAGCAGTTCTTC.

This rearrangement joins TRBV10-3 to TRBJ2-3; 7 bases are a match to TRBD2. Germline V gene data show CDR1 as ENHRY and CDR2 as SYGVKD. The CDR3 has 17 residues. The trim removed 0 bases at V and 3 bases at J, leaving 9 bases unmatched. CDR3 residues: CAISESGGGRGTDTQYF. The CDR3 DNA reads TGTGCCATCAGTGAGTCAGGAGGTGGGAGGGGAACAGATACGCAGTATTTT.

The chain links TRBV9 to TRBJ2-3; 9 bases are shared with TRBD2. The CDR3 covers 16 residues. Per germline, CDR1 SGDLS and CDR2 YYNGEE. With 0 bases clipped from V and 10 bases from J, the junction kept 12 bases outside the gene matches. The CDR3 DNA reads TGTGCCAGCAGCGTAGGGTTAGCGGGAGCCCCGGTTCCGCAGTATTTT. It yields the protein CASSVGLAGAPVPQYF.

The V call is TRBV19, the J call TRBJ2-1; the D gene is possibly TRBD2 (7 bases). The length of the CDR3 is 15 residues. V lost 5 bases and J 2 bases, leaving 13 bases between the germline ends. Germline lookup yields CDR1 LNHDA and CDR2 SQIVND (reference sequence). CDR3 bases: TGTGCCAGTAGTCCCACAGGGAGGGCCTACAATGAGCAGTTCTTC. This codes for CASSPTGRAYNEQFF.

The chain employs TRBV6-1 and TRBJ1-5; D ambiguous. V gave up 3 bases and J gave up 6 bases, with 12 bases separating them. CDR3 length equals 14 residues. Germline CDR1 reads MNHNS; CDR2 reads SASEGT. The CDR3, as DNA: TGTGCCAGCAGTGATGAGAGACGAGGTCAGCCCCAGCATTTT. This gives the protein CASSDERRGQPQHF.

The chain links TRBV2 to TRBJ2-1; D call uncertain. Looked up from germline, CDR1 is SNHLY and CDR2 is FYNNEI. V lost 6 bases and J 0 bases, leaving 12 bases between the germline ends. This CDR3 spans 15 amino acids. DNA for the CDR3: TGTGCCAGCAGACGGGCGATCAGCTCCTACAATGAGCAGTTCTTC. It codes for CASRRAISSYNEQFF.

The chain combines TRBV4-3 with TRBJ1-3; TRBD1 aligns across 9 bases. J lost 4 bases, V lost 4 bases, and 2 bases had no gene match. Per the germline V gene, CDR1 is LGHNA and CDR2 is YSLEER. The CDR3 is 14 residues long. The DNA for the CDR3 is TGCGCCAGCAGCCGGACAGGGGACGGAAACACCATATATTTT. Translated, it gives CASSRTGDGNTIYF.

V is TRBV28 and J is TRBJ1-5; no definite D call. The germline V and J ends were trimmed by 3 bases and 0 bases, with 9 bases remaining between them. CDR3 length: 15 amino acids. The V gene's germline CDR1 is MDHEN and CDR2 SYDVKM. CDR3: CASSFKVFSNQPQHF. The CDR3 DNA reads as TGTGCCAGCAGTTTTAAGGTTTTTAGCAATCAGCCCCAGCATTTT. The whole variable domain, filled in from reference TRBV28 and TRBJ1-5, reads DVKVTQSSRYLVKRTGEKVFLECVQDMDHENMFWYRQDPGLGLRLIYFSYDVKMKEKGDIPEGYSVSREKKERFSLILESASTNQTSMYLCASSFKVFSNQPQHFGDGTRLSIL.

V usage is TRBV6-5 and J usage is TRBJ2-5; D possibly corresponds to TRBD1 (5 bases). The ends were cut back, 0 bases at V and 3 bases at J, with 8 bases in the middle. The germline CDR1 and CDR2 sequences are MNHEY and SVGAGI. The CDR3 is 14 residues long. As DNA, the CDR3 is TGTGCCAGCAGTTACTCAGGCAGGGAAGAGACCCAGTACTTC. Protein: CASSYSGREETQYF.

The CDR3 loop reads CASSSQTDSYEQYF. The DNA for the CDR3 is TGTGCCAGCAGCTCCCAGACAGACTCCTACGAGCAGTACTTC. This chain connects TRBV5-6 to TRBJ2-7; weak D call: TRBD1 (5 bases). Trimming removed 3 bases at V and 0 bases at J, with 10 bases between. This CDR3 has 14 residues. Germline V gene data show CDR1 as SGHDT and CDR2 as YYEEEE. Combining the CDR3 with reference TRBV5-6 and TRBJ2-7 gives the whole variable domain DAGVTQSPTHLIKTRGQQVTLRCSPKSGHDTVSWYQQALGQGPQFIFQYYEEEERQRGNFPDRFSGHQFPNYSSELNVNALLLGDSALYLCASSSQTDSYEQYFGPGTRLTVT.

This chain links TRBV2 with TRBJ2-7; the match to TRBD1 covers 7 bases. The CDR3 is made up of 12 amino acids. The trim removed 5 bases at V and 3 bases at J, leaving 1 base unmatched. Germline lookup yields CDR1 SNHLY and CDR2 FYNNEI. The DNA for the CDR3 is TGTGCCAGCAGTTGGACAGGCTACGAGCAGTACTTC. It encodes CASSWTGYEQYF.

V is TRBV28 and J is TRBJ2-2; D is ambiguous. CDR3 size: 15 residues. Deletions cut 3 bases from V and 5 bases from J, with 13 bases between. Germline CDR1 is MDHEN and CDR2 is SYDVKM. Here the CDR3 DNA reads TGTGCCAGCAGTTTGCGACTCCCTGTTACCGGGGAGCTGTTTTTT. It is translated as CASSLRLPVTGELFF.

This clone was observed once. The chain's CDR3 is CASSQDTTTGELFF. As DNA, the CDR3 is TGCGCCAGCAGCCAAGATACGACCACCGGGGAGCTGTTTTTT. V and J are TRBV4-3 and TRBJ2-2, with no clear D. The germline V gene encodes CDR1 LGHNA and CDR2 YSLEER. V lost 0 bases and J lost 4, with 6 bases in between. The CDR3 sequence is 14 residues long.

DNA for the CDR3: TGTGCCAGCACGGCGGGAGTCGCGCAGTATTTT. This sequence encodes CASTAGVAQYF. The V gene is TRBV5-6, the J gene TRBJ2-3, with 7 nucleotides matching TRBD2. With 6 bases clipped from V and 10 bases from J, the junction kept 5 bases outside the gene matches. Germline V gene sequence: CDR1 SGHDT, CDR2 YYEEEE. The CDR3 length is 11 residues.

The genes are TRBV9 and TRBJ2-1; 11 bases agree with TRBD1. The CDR3 contains 19 residues. V was clipped by 3 bases and J by 0 bases; unmatched bases: 11. The germline V gene encodes CDR1 SGDLS and CDR2 YYNGEE. The CDR3 spells CASSARTGGSSSSYNEQFF. The DNA for the CDR3 is TGTGCCAGCAGCGCCCGGACAGGGGGCAGTTCGAGCTCCTACAATGAGCAGTTCTTC.

The V call is TRBV7-2, the J call TRBJ2-7; the match to TRBD2 covers 10 bases. CDR3 length: 17 residues. Trimming cost V 1 base and J 2 bases; bases outside gene matches: 8. Germline-derived CDR1 and CDR2 are SGHTA and FQGNSA. The CDR3 sequence: CASSLEILAGQAYEQYF. The CDR3 DNA reads as TGTGCCAGCAGCTTAGAGATACTAGCGGGGCAAGCCTACGAGCAGTACTTC.

The gene calls are TRBV19 and TRBJ1-1; D might be TRBD1 (6 bases). The CDR3 contains 14 residues. Trimming shortened V by 6 bases and J by 2 bases, and 13 bases separated the two germline ends. Germline CDR1 LNHDA, CDR2 SQIVND (reference sequence). The CDR3 DNA follows: TGTGCCAGTAGAGAACAGGGTCTCAACACTGAAGCTTTCTTT. Amino acids: CASREQGLNTEAFF.